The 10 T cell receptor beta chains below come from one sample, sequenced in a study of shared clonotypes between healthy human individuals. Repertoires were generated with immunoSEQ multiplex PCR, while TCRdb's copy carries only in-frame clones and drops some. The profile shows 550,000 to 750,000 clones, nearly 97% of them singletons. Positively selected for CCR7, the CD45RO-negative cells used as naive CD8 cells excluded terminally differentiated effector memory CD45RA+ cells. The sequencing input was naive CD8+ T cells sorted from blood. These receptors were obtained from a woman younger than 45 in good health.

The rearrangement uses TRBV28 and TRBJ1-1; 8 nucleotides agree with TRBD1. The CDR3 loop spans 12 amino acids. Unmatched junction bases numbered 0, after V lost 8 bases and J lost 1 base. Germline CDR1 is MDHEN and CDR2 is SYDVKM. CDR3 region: CASDRGNTEAFF. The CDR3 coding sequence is TGTGCCAGCGACAGGGGGAACACTGAAGCTTTCTTT.

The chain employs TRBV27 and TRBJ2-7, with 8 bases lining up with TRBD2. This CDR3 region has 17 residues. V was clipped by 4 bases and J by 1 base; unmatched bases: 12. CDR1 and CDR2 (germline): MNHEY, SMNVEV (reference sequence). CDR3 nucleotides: TGTGCCAGCAGTTCAACTCGGGGAAGCGGGGGATCCTACGAGCAGTACTTC. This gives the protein CASSSTRGSGGSYEQYF.

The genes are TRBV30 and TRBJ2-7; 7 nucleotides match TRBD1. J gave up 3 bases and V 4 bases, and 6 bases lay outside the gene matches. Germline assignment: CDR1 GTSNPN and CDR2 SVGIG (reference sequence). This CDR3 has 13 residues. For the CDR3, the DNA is TGTGCCTGGACAGGGGGTACGTTCTACGAGCAGTACTTC. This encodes CAWTGGTFYEQYF.

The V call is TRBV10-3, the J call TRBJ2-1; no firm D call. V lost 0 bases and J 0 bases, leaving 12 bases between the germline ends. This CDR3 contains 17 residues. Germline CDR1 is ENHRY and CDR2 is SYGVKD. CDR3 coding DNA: TGTGCCATCAGTGAGTCGACGTCGCAGAGCTCCTACAATGAGCAGTTCTTC. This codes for CAISESTSQSSYNEQFF.

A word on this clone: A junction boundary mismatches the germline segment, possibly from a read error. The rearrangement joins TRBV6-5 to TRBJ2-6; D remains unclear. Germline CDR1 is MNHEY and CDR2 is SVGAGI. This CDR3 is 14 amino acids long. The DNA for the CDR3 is TGTGCCAGCAGTCGTCCCGCTGGTGCCAACGTCCTGACTTTC. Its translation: CASSRPAGANVLTF.

The CDR3: CASSPRAAGGTYNEQFF. The CDR3 coding sequence is TGTGCCAGCAGCCCCAGGGCGGCGGGGGGGACCTACAATGAGCAGTTCTTC. The chain has TRBV4-2 and TRBJ2-1; 9 positions match TRBD2. The junction had 9 bases not matched to a gene; V was cut back by 4 bases and J by 2 bases. Germline assignment: CDR1 LGHNA and CDR2 YNFKEQ. The length of the CDR3 is 17 residues.

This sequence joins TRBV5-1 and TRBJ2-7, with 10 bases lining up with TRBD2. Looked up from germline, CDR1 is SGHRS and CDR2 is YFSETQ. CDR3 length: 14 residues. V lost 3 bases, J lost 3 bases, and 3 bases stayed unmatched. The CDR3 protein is CASSSKREGYEQYF. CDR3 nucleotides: TGCGCCAGCAGCTCAAAGCGGGAGGGCTACGAGCAGTACTTC.

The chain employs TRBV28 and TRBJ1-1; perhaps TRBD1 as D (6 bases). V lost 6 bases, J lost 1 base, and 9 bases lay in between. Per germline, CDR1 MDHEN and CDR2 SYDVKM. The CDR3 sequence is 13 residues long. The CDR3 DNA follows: TGTGCCAGCAGCCCGACAGGGAACACTGAAGCTTTCTTT. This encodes CASSPTGNTEAFF.

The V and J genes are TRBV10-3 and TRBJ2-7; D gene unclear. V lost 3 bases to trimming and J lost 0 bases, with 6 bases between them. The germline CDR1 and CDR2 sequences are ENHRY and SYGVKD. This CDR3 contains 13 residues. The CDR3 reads CAISDTPSYEQYF. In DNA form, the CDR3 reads TGTGCCATCAGTGATACCCCCTCCTACGAGCAGTACTTC.

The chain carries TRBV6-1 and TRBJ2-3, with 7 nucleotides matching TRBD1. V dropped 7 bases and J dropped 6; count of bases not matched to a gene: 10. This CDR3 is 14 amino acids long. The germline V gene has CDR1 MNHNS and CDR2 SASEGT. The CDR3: CASKEGQIQDTQYF. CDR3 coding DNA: TGTGCCAGCAAAGAGGGACAGATTCAGGATACGCAGTATTTT.